The 9 T cell receptor beta chains given below trace back to one sample, sequenced in a study of T cell repertoires in cytomegalovirus infection. TCRdb used MiXCR to reprocess the reads, holding one entry per CDR3 protein. The table records about 310,000 distinct CDR3 sequences, roughly 25% of them present only once. No antigen is known for these receptors. The material was cultured PBMCs, obtained from culture after CMV antigen stimulation. These TCRs come from a human donor in good health (CMV status not recorded). Some clones in this sample may be carry-over from other donors' samples.

This chain links TRBV20-1 with TRBJ2-1, with TRBD2 matching over 10 bases. CDR3 length equals 16 residues. Trimming took 0 bases from V and 7 from J; bases not matched to a gene: 9. Germline loops: CDR1 DFQATT, CDR2 SNEGSKA (reference sequence). CDR3 coding DNA: TGCAGTGCTAGAGATCAGCCGGGACTAGCGAGTAATGAGCAGTTCTTC. Encoded protein: CSARDQPGLASNEQFF.

This clonotype has a count of ten or more. The rearrangement joins TRBV7-2 to TRBJ2-1; D is unclear. CDR1 and CDR2 from the germline V gene are SGHTA and FQGNSA. V was shortened by 0 bases and J by 6 bases, with 9 bases between the two germline ends. CDR3 length: 14 residues. CDR3 protein: CASSLALGPNEQFF. CDR3 in DNA: TGTGCCAGCAGCTTAGCCCTAGGACCCAATGAGCAGTTCTTC. Drawing the rest from reference TRBV7-2 and TRBJ2-1, the complete variable domain is GAGVSQSPSNKVTEKGKDVELRCDPISGHTALYWYRQSLGQGLEFLIYFQGNSAPDKSGLPSDRFSAERTGGSVSTLTIQRTQQEDSAVYLCASSLALGPNEQFFGPGTRLTVL.

The chain couples TRBV6-2 or TRBV6-3 to TRBJ1-5; 7 bases are shared with TRBD1. The germline V gene encodes CDR1 MNHEY and CDR2 SVGEGT. This CDR3 has 14 residues. The V gene end was trimmed by 5 bases and the J gene end by 4 bases; junction bases not matched to a gene: 5. The CDR3 spells CASSPARGNQPQHF. CDR3 DNA: TGTGCCAGCAGTCCAGCCAGGGGGAATCAGCCCCAGCATTTT.

This clonotype has just a few counts. The chain uses TRBV7-9 and TRBJ2-7, with a possible D match to TRBD2 (6 bases). Germline V gives CDR1 SEHNR, CDR2 FQNEAQ (reference sequence). The CDR3 contains 14 residues. The germline V and J ends were trimmed by 1 base and 1 base, with 8 bases remaining between them. The CDR3 reads CASSLGRGSYEQYV. In nucleotides, the CDR3 is TGTGCCAGCAGCTTAGGGCGGGGATCCTACGAGCAGTACGTC.

The chain carries TRBV24-1 and TRBJ2-5; D may be TRBD1 (5 bases). This CDR3 contains 15 residues. Germline loops: CDR1 KGHDR, CDR2 SFDVKD. V was shortened by 3 bases and J by 1 base, with 11 bases between the two germline ends. Here the CDR3 DNA reads TGTGCCACCAGTGATGTATCAGGGTTCCAAGAGACCCAGTACTTC. Translated: CATSDVSGFQETQYF.

The chain has TRBV24-1 and TRBJ2-1; D is possibly TRBD2 (5 bases). Germline CDR1 and CDR2: KGHDR and SFDVKD. Trimming removed 2 bases at V and 2 bases at J, with 12 bases between. CDR3 length: 16 residues. The chain's CDR3 is CATSDSDSLTYNEQFF. The CDR3 DNA reads TGTGCCACCAGTGATTCGGACTCCTTAACCTACAATGAGCAGTTCTTC.

V usage is TRBV5-1 and J usage is TRBJ1-4; D possibly corresponds to TRBD1 (5 bases). Trimming took off 1 base at V and 1 base at J, with 8 bases between the two ends. Germline loops: CDR1 SGHRS, CDR2 YFSETQ. The CDR3 is 15 amino acids. CDR3 DNA: TGCGCCAGCAGCTTGCAGGGAGTAACTAATGAAAAACTGTTTTTT. Its translation is CASSLQGVTNEKLFF.

This chain connects TRBV9 to TRBJ2-1; D is unclear. V was cut by 0 bases and J by 4 bases, with 8 bases left in between. The germline V gene encodes CDR1 SGDLS and CDR2 YYNGEE. The CDR3 totals 14 residues. For the CDR3, the DNA is TGTGCCAGCAGCGTAGTGGACCCTTACAATGAGCAGTTCTTC. Translating gives CASSVVDPYNEQFF. The full variable domain, in which reference TRBV9 and TRBJ2-1 provide the parts outside the CDR3, is DSGVTQTPKHLITATGQRVTLRCSPRSGDLSVYWYQQSLDQGLQFLIQYYNGEERAKGNILERFSAQQFPDLHSELNLSSLELGDSALYFCASSVVDPYNEQFFGPGTRLTVL.

This clonotype showed up many times. The chain employs TRBV7-2 and TRBJ2-7; D not certain. The CDR3 has 15 amino acids. Germline-derived CDR1 and CDR2 are SGHTA and FQGNSA. Trimming stripped 1 base from V and 6 bases from J, with 16 bases between. This CDR3 is CASSLGFRQLVEQYF. The CDR3 bases are TGTGCCAGCAGCTTAGGTTTCAGGCAATTAGTCGAGCAGTACTTC. The full variable domain, in which reference TRBV7-2 and TRBJ2-7 provide the parts outside the CDR3, is GAGVSQSPSNKVTEKGKDVELRCDPISGHTALYWYRQSLGQGLEFLIYFQGNSAPDKSGLPSDRFSAERTGGSVSTLTIQRTQQEDSAVYLCASSLGFRQLVEQYFGPGTRLTVT.